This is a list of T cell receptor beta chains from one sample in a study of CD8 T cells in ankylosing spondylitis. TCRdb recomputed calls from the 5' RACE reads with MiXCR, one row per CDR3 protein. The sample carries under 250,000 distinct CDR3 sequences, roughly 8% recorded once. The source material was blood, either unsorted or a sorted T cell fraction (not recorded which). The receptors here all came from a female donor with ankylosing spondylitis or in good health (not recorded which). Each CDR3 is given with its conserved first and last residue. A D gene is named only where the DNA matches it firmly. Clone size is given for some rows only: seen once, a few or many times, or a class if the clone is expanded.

TGTGCCAGCAGGTCTTTTGGGCCCAGTGAGCAGTTCTTC,CASRSFGPSEQFF,NA,TRBV12-3/TRBV12-4,13,TRBJ2-1,few
TGCAGCGGTGGACGGAAGAACACTGAAGCTTTCTTT,CSGGRKNTEAFF,NA,TRBV29-1,12,TRBJ1-1,many
TGTGCCAGCAGCCAAGATTTGGGTGAAGAGACCCAGTACTTC,CASSQDLGEETQYF,NA,TRBV4-2,14,TRBJ2-5,many
TGCAGTGCTCCCTTATCGACAGTCCAAGAGACCCAGTACTTC,CSAPLSTVQETQYF,NA,TRBV20-1,14,TRBJ2-5,many
TGCAGTGAACTAGCGGGAGGTGCGAATGAGCAGTTCTTC,CSELAGGANEQFF,TRBD2,TRBV20-1,13,TRBJ2-1,many
TGTGCCAGCAGCTTAGGGCGACTACAAGAGACCCAGTACTTC,CASSLGRLQETQYF,NA,TRBV7-2,14,TRBJ2-5,many
TGTGCCAGCAGCCCTTTTGGGGGCCGGGGCTCCTACGAGCAGTACTTC,CASSPFGGRGSYEQYF,NA,TRBV16,16,TRBJ2-7,few
TGTGCCAGCAGTTGGGACAGTTTCTCCTACGAGCAGTACTTC,CASSWDSFSYEQYF,TRBD1,TRBV7-2,14,TRBJ2-7,many
TGTGCCAGCAGGGCTACAGGGGGCGGAGGTGAAAAACTGTTTTTT,CASRATGGGGEKLFF,TRBD1,TRBV12-3/TRBV12-4,15,TRBJ1-4,many
TGCAGCGGGCTAGCGGGAGACCCAAGAGACTACAATGAGCAGTTCTTC,CSGLAGDPRDYNEQFF,TRBD2,TRBV29-1,16,TRBJ2-1,many
TGTGCCAGCAGCCAAGATCCATCGCTAGCGGGACTAAGATCCGGGGAGCTGTTTTTT,CASSQDPSLAGLRSGELFF,TRBD2,TRBV14,19,TRBJ2-2,few
TGTGCCAGCAGCCCTAGGGGACAGAGGAACACTGAAGCTTTCTTT,CASSPRGQRNTEAFF,TRBD1,TRBV13,15,TRBJ1-1,many
TGCGCCAGCAGCTTGGATGTTGGCAGGGCCCATGGCTACACCTTC,CASSLDVGRAHGYTF,NA,TRBV5-1,15,TRBJ1-2,many
TGTGCCAGCAGTTTCGGGACTAGCGGGACCCTCCGAGATACGCAGTATTTT,CASSFGTSGTLRDTQYF,TRBD2,TRBV12-3/TRBV12-4,17,TRBJ2-3,many
TGCGCCAGCAGCCAAAGGACTAGCGGGGCCTACGAGCAGTACTTC,CASSQRTSGAYEQYF,TRBD2,TRBV4-3,15,TRBJ2-7,many
TGCAGTGCTAGACGGGGACTAGCGGGAAGAGATACGCAGTATTTT,CSARRGLAGRDTQYF,TRBD2,TRBV20-1,15,TRBJ2-3,few
TGTGCCAGCAGCGTAGGCCCGGGACGGGGGACTGAAGCTTTCTTT,CASSVGPGRGTEAFF,NA,TRBV9,15,TRBJ1-1,NA
TGCGCCAGCAGCTCAACACTATCCTACGAGCAGTACTTC,CASSSTLSYEQYF,NA,TRBV5-1,13,TRBJ2-7,many
TGTGCCAGTAGTATTGGCAGAGCGGGAGGTAAGAATGAGCAGTTCTTC,CASSIGRAGGKNEQFF,TRBD2,TRBV19,16,TRBJ2-1,many
TGCGCCAGCAGCTTTGCGGGGAATGAGCAGTTCTTC,CASSFAGNEQFF,NA,TRBV5-1,12,TRBJ2-1,many
TGTGCCTGGGGGCGTCGAGGTAGAGAGACCCAGTACTTC,CAWGRRGRETQYF,NA,TRBV28,13,TRBJ2-5,many
TGTGCCAGCAGCTTAGGAATCAGGGCAGATACGCAGTATTTT,CASSLGIRADTQYF,NA,TRBV7-9,14,TRBJ2-3,NA
TGCGCCAGCAGCTTGGATTCCGGGCAAGCCCGGGAGCAGTTCTTC,CASSLDSGQAREQFF,NA,TRBV5-1,15,TRBJ2-1,few
TGTGCCAGCAGCTTTTCCGGGGGGAATGAGCAGTTCTTC,CASSFSGGNEQFF,TRBD2,TRBV5-4,13,TRBJ2-1,NA
TGTGCCAGCAGCTTAGTTTCTATGGCGGGAGTTGAGCAGTTCTTC,CASSLVSMAGVEQFF,TRBD2,TRBV7-6,15,TRBJ2-1,many
TGTGCCACCATGGACAGGGTAGGCACTGAAGCTTTCTTT,CATMDRVGTEAFF,TRBD1,TRBV24-1,13,TRBJ1-1,many
TGTGCCAGCACCTGGCAGGTCAGGGGTGAGCAGTTCTTC,CASTWQVRGEQFF,NA,TRBV5-6,13,TRBJ2-1,many
TGTGCCAGTTCCCCCCTCTCTACCGAGGGGACCCAGTACTTC,CASSPLSTEGTQYF,NA,TRBV6-1,14,TRBJ2-5,many
TGTGCCAGCAGCCAAGATATAGCAGGACAGCCCCAGCATTTT,CASSQDIAGQPQHF,NA,TRBV3-1,14,TRBJ1-5,many
TGTGCCAGCAGCTCCTGGGGAACCAAAAACATTCAGTACTTC,CASSSWGTKNIQYF,NA,TRBV5-5,14,TRBJ2-4,many
TGTGCCAGCAGTCCCGGGACAGGGGTTGTGCAGACCCAGTACTTC,CASSPGTGVVQTQYF,TRBD1,TRBV28,15,TRBJ2-5,many
TGTGCCAGCAGCAACACCAAAACAAGGACGAGCTCCTATAATTCACCCCTCCACTTT,CASSNTKTRTSSYNSPLHF,NA,TRBV6-2/TRBV6-3,19,TRBJ1-6,many
TGTGTCAGCAGCCGCGGAGGCTCCTACAATGAGCAGTTCTTC,CVSSRGGSYNEQFF,NA,TRBV7-9,14,TRBJ2-1,once
TGCAGTGCTAGAGGTTATGCCGGGAAAAGCTCCTACAATGAGCAGTTCTTC,CSARGYAGKSSYNEQFF,NA,TRBV20-1,17,TRBJ2-1,many
TGTGCCAGCAGTGACCATTCTCGGACAGGGGTAGCCTACAATGAGCAGTTCTTC,CASSDHSRTGVAYNEQFF,TRBD1,TRBV25-1,18,TRBJ2-1,many
TGCGCCAGCAGCTTGGCCGGGGACAGAAACTATGGCTACACCTTC,CASSLAGDRNYGYTF,TRBD1,TRBV5-1,15,TRBJ1-2,many
TGCAGTGCTCCCCTTGAGCGGGGGATCACAGATACGCAGTATTTT,CSAPLERGITDTQYF,TRBD2,TRBV20-1,15,TRBJ2-3,few
TGTGCCAGCAGCACGGACTTGGGGGGCGAAGCTTTCTTT,CASSTDLGGEAFF,NA,TRBV12-3/TRBV12-4,13,TRBJ1-1,NA
TGTGCCAGCAGAAGGGCAGATACGCAGTATTTT,CASRRADTQYF,NA,TRBV6-5,11,TRBJ2-3,many
TGCGCCAGCAACCCCCGAGCGGGAGGGCCGGGCGATGAGCAGTTCTTC,CASNPRAGGPGDEQFF,TRBD2,TRBV4-1,16,TRBJ2-1,many
TGTGCCAGCAGCCGTCCGGGGACTTTCCGCGGCGATACGCAGTATTTT,CASSRPGTFRGDTQYF,NA,TRBV4-2,16,TRBJ2-3,few